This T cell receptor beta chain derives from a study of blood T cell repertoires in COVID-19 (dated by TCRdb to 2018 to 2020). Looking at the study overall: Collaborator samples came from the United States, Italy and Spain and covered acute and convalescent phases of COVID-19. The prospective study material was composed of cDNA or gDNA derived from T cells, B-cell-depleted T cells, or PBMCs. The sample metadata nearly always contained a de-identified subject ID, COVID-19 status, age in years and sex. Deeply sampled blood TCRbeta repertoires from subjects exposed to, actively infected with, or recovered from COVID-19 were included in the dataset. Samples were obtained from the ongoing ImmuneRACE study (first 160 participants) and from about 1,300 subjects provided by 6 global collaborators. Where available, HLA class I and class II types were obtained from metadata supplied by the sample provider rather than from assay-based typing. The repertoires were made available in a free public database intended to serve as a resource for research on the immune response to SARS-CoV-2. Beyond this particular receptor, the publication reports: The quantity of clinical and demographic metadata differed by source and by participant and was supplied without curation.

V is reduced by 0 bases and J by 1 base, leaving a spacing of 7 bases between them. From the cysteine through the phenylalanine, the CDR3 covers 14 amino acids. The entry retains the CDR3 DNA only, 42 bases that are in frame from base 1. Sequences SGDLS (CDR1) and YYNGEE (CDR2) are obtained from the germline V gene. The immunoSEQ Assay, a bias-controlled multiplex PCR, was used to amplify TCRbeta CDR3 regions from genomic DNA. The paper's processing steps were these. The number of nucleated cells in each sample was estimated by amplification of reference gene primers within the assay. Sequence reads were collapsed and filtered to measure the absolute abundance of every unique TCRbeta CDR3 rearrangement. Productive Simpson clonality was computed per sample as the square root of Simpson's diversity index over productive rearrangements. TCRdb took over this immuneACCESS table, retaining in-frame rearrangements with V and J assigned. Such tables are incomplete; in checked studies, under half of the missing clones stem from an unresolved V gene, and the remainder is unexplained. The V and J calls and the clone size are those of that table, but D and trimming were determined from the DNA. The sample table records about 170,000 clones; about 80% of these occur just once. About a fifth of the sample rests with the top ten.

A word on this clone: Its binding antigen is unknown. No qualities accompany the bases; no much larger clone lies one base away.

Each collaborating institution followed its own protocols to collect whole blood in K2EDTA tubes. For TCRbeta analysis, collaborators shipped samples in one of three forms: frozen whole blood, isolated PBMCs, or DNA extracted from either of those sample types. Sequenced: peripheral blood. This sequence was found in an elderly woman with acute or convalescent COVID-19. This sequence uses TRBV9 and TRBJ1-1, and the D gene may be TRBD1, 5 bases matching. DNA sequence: TGTGCCAGCAGCGTAGGGCAGGGGAACACTGAAGCTTTCTTT. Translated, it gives CASSVGQGNTEAFF.